The T cell receptor (beta chain) under discussion was sequenced for a study of blood T cells in healthy people across ages. Study-level findings and limits: Possibly confounding the expanded clonotype changes was the fact that donor CMV status was unknown.

CDR1 is SGDLS, CDR2 YYNGEE, per germline. The CDR3 is made up of 15 amino acids. V shed 0 bases and J shed 0 bases, with 9 bases lying between them. Note on this clonotype: Its target is not known.

A J-beta primer mix and a sample-barcoded 5' primer were used in a second PCR of about 7 to 12 cycles. TCRdb recomputed calls from the 5' RACE reads with MiXCR, one row per CDR3 protein. The sample consists of some 900,000 distinct CDR3 sequences, roughly 43% of them appearing once. Sequenced: blood. The sequence was collected from a young man in good health. The chain employs TRBV9 and TRBJ1-1, with D uncertain. CDR3 in DNA: TGTGCCAGCAGCGTAGATCTGGGTGTGAACACTGAAGCTTTCTTT. This gives the protein CASSVDLGVNTEAFF.